The 18 T cell receptor beta chains presented below share a single source sample, sequenced in a study of metastatic and nonmetastatic thyroid tumors (dated by TCRdb to the early 2020s). The library was made by PCR. TCRdb shows the sequencer as Illumina HiSeq 4000. The public reads were reanalyzed by TCRdb: fastp trimming at Q25, MiXCR alignment, in-frame beta chains only. Counted in this sample were 20,000 or so clones; 9.5% to 12% of them appeared once. The ten largest make up 25% to 35% of the sample. No patient had received any treatment before thyroid surgery. The source material was blood. All receptors derive from a female donor with papillary thyroid cancer or a benign thyroid nodule (not recorded which). Some clones in this sample may be carry-over from other donors' samples.

About this clone itself: Since a much larger clone is just one base distant, this may be a read error. This is likely a read error, given that the CDR3 carries no conserved phenylalanine or tryptophan at its end. This CDR3 reads CASSLQGQAVYGYTL. The CDR3, as DNA: TGTGCCAGCAGCCTCCAGGGACAGGCCGTCTATGGCTACACCCTC. This chain connects TRBV9 to TRBJ1-2; 8 bases are a match to TRBD1. CDR1 and CDR2 (germline): SGDLS, YYNGEE. The V and J ends lost 4 bases and 4 bases, in that order; junction bases with no gene match: 9. This CDR3 spans 15 amino acids.

In regard to this clone: Just one base apart from a much larger clone, this may be a read error. The J gene is TRBJ2-2, the V gene TRBV6-6; D perhaps matches TRBD2 (6 bases). Germline CDR1 and CDR2: MNHNY and SVGAGI (reference sequence). This CDR3 region has 16 residues. In nucleotides, the CDR3 is TGTGCCAACAGTTATTGGAGGGTAACGAACACCGGGGAGCTGTTTTTT. It is translated as CANSYWRVTNTGELFF.

This clone has at least ten counts. The V and J genes are TRBV3-1 and TRBJ2-7, with TRBD2 matching 13 bases. The trim removed 4 bases at V and 6 bases at J, leaving 6 bases unmatched. The CDR3 sequence is 15 residues long. Per germline, CDR1 LGHDT and CDR2 YNNKEL (reference sequence). CDR3: CASSPWTSGRVEQYF. The CDR3 coding sequence is TGTGCCAGCAGCCCATGGACTAGCGGGAGAGTCGAGCAGTACTTC.

This clone was seen many times. The genes are TRBV28 and TRBJ2-2; 8 bases are shared with TRBD1. Germline V CDR1 and CDR2: MDHEN, SYDVKM. CDR3 length equals 16 residues. With V trimmed by 2 bases and J by 7 bases, 9 bases remained unmatched. In nucleotides, the CDR3 is TGTGCCAGCAGTTTACCCCTGACAGGGGCTGGCGGGGAGCTGTTTTTT. This codes for CASSLPLTGAGGELFF.

This clone occurred many times. In the same sample, other DNA sequences code for this CDR3. This chain connects TRBV6-2 or TRBV6-3 to TRBJ1-1; no firm D call. Per germline, CDR1 MNHEY and CDR2 SVGEGT. Trimming pared 5 bases from V and 0 bases from J, leaving 10 bases between. The CDR3 is made up of 14 amino acids. CDR3 amino acids: CASSLHIMNTEAFF. The DNA for the CDR3 is TGTGCCAGCAGTCTTCATATTATGAACACTGAAGCTTTCTTT.

This clone was recorded many times. The rearrangement uses TRBV12-3 or TRBV12-4 and TRBJ1-5; 7 bases line up with TRBD1. The CDR3 is 18 amino acids. J lost 2 bases, V lost 8 bases, and 18 bases had no gene match. In nucleotides, the CDR3 is TGTGCCAGCCTAAAGTTGGGGGAATTAGACAGGGGCAATCAGCCCCAGCATTTT. Amino acids: CASLKLGELDRGNQPQHF.

There are many counts of this clone. The chain is built from TRBV19 and TRBJ1-3, with D perhaps matching TRBD1 (5 bases). Trimming stripped 9 bases from V and 0 bases from J, with 12 bases between. Germline assignment: CDR1 LNHDA and CDR2 SQIVND (reference sequence). This CDR3 contains 14 residues. CDR3 bases: TGTGCCAGCCTTCCTGACAGCTCTGGAAACACCATATATTTT. Encoded protein: CASLPDSSGNTIYF.

The chain combines TRBV18 with TRBJ2-6; a weak D match, TRBD1 (5 bases). V was shortened by 2 bases and J by 0 bases, with 14 bases between the two germline ends. Germline loops: CDR1 KGHSH, CDR2 LQKENI. This CDR3 is built from 18 residues. The CDR3, as DNA: TGTGCCAGCTCACCAGGTCAGGGTTTTATCTCTGGGGCCAACGTCCTGACTTTC. Its translation is CASSPGQGFISGANVLTF.

This clone was counted ten times or more. DNA of the CDR3: TGCGCCAGCAGCCGGCCGGGACCGTCTTACGAGCAGTACTTC. Translated, it gives CASSRPGPSYEQYF. The chain has TRBV5-1 and TRBJ2-7, with D perhaps given as TRBD1 or TRBD2 (5 bases each). Germline V gives CDR1 SGHRS, CDR2 YFSETQ. The CDR3 runs 14 residues. V was pared by 4 bases and J by 4 bases, with 15 bases between.

This clone was seen at least ten times. The gene calls are TRBV5-1 and TRBJ2-1, with a possible D match to TRBD2 (6 bases). From germline, CDR1 is SGHRS and CDR2 YFSETQ. Trimming cost V 0 bases and J 3 bases, with 19 bases left between them. The CDR3 has 18 residues. DNA for the CDR3: TGCGCCAGCAGCTTGGTCGGGAGAGACCCTAATCACTACAATGAGCAGTTCTTC. Its protein product is CASSLVGRDPNHYNEQFF.

This chain joins TRBV3-1 and TRBJ2-3, with D possibly matching TRBD2 (7 bases). The length of the CDR3 is 17 residues. Germline V CDR1 and CDR2: LGHDT, YNNKEL (reference sequence). The ends were cut back, 2 bases at V and 2 bases at J, with 17 bases in the middle. CDR3 coding DNA: TGTGCCAGCAGCCAACTCGGGGGCGGGAGCCTCACAGATACGCAGTATTTT. As protein: CASSQLGGGSLTDTQYF.

This clone was counted at least ten times. The chain employs TRBV5-6 and TRBJ2-3, with unresolved D. The length of the CDR3 is 13 residues. Between the trimmed V and J ends, which lost 7 bases and 6 bases, there was a span of 15 bases. Germline V gene data show CDR1 as SGHDT and CDR2 as YYEEEE. CDR3 in amino acids: CASVPSLSDTQYF. The CDR3 coding sequence is TGTGCCAGCGTACCAAGTCTAAGTGATACGCAGTATTTT.

This clone was counted ten times or more. This rearrangement joins TRBV7-2 to TRBJ2-7; D remains unclear. Per germline, CDR1 SGHTA and CDR2 FQGNSA. V lost 1 base and J lost 7, with 20 bases in between. This CDR3 has 16 residues. CDR3 residues: CASSLVSATPAEEQYF. CDR3 sequence (DNA): TGTGCCAGCAGCTTAGTAAGTGCAACTCCCGCGGAAGAGCAGTACTTC.

There are many counts of this clone. The chain joins TRBV3-1 to TRBJ2-3; tentatively, D is TRBD1 or TRBD2 (5 bases each). The CDR3 has 14 amino acids. The V gene lost 4 bases and the J gene lost 7 bases, with 15 bases spanning the gap. CDR1 and CDR2 (germline): LGHDT, YNNKEL (reference sequence). CDR3 sequence reads: CASSPGDLLNTQYF. The CDR3 nucleotides are TGTGCCAGCAGCCCCGGGGACCTGTTAAATACGCAGTATTTT.

The rearrangement uses TRBV20-1 and TRBJ1-2; D is ambiguous. There are 14 residues in the CDR3. Trimming pared 1 base from V and 8 bases from J, leaving 17 bases between. Germline V CDR1 and CDR2: DFQATT, SNEGSKA (reference sequence). CDR3 loop: CSARVPAQGGGYTF. In DNA, the CDR3 is TGCAGTGCTAGAGTGCCGGCACAAGGCGGAGGCTACACCTTC.

This clone occurred many times. The J gene is TRBJ1-2, the V gene TRBV9; D remains unclear. The length of the CDR3 is 13 residues. The germline CDR1 and CDR2 sequences are SGDLS and YYNGEE. The V end lost 1 base, the J end lost 3 bases, and 7 bases lay between the germline ends. This CDR3 reads CASSVSVDYGYTF. CDR3 bases: TGTGCCAGCAGCGTAAGCGTTGACTATGGCTACACCTTC.

This clone occurred a few times. The chain links TRBV27 to TRBJ2-7; TRBD2 matches 13 bases. The J segment lost 7 bases and the V segment lost 5 bases, leaving 8 bases of the junction unmatched. Germline CDR1 MNHEY, CDR2 SMNVEV (reference sequence). The CDR3 spans 15 residues. CDR3 coding DNA: TGTGCCAGCAGTCGGAGACTAGCGGGAGGCGAGGAGCAGTACTTC. Encoded protein: CASSRRLAGGEEQYF.

The table lists this clone with a few counts. The rearrangement links TRBV27 to TRBJ2-7; the D call may be TRBD1 or TRBD2 (5 bases each). Trimming cost V 4 bases and J 5 bases, with 15 bases left between them. The germline gives CDR1 MNHEY, CDR2 SMNVEV (reference sequence). CDR3 length: 14 residues. The CDR3 bases are TGTGCCAGCAGTTCCCCCGGGACCTACGACGAGCAGTACTTC. Amino acid sequence: CASSSPGTYDEQYF.